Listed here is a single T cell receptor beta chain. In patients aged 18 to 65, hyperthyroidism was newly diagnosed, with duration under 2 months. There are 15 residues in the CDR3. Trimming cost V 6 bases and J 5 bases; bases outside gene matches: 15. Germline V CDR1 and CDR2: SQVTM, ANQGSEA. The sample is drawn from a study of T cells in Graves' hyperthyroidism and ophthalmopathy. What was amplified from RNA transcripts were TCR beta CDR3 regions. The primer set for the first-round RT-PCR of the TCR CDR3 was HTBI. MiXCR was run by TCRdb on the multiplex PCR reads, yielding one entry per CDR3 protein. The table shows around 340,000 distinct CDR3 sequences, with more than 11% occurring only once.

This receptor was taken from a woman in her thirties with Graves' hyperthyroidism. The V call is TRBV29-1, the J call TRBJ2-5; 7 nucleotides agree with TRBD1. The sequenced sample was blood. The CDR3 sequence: CSVKPGGGVFETQYF. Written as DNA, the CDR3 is TGCAGCGTGAAACCAGGGGGTGGGGTCTTCGAGACCCAGTACTTC.